This T cell receptor beta chain was identified in a study of shared clonotypes between healthy human individuals. Study-wide findings and caveats: The small donor group covered limited genetic and exposure diversity.

This CDR3 has 14 amino acids. When replicate PCRs were run on unsorted PBMC, they used approximately 300 ng DNA, some 33,000 T cell genomes. Method: immunoSEQ multiplex PCR; TCRdb's copy keeps in-frame clones and lacks some. The data show 400,000 to 550,000 clones, 79% seen once. Remarks on this clone: Its matching antigen is unknown.

The rearrangement links TRBV7-5 to TRBJ1-4; the D call TRBD1 from the table was never checked on the DNA. TRBV7-5 is flagged as a pseudogene. The clonotype was recovered from a woman between 40 and 55 years old in good health. Some clones in this sample may be carry-over from other donors' samples. Specimen: PBMCs. DNA of the CDR3: TGTGCCAGAAGCTCCTGGACAGTGGATGAAAAACTGTTTTTT. Its protein product is CARSSWTVDEKLFF.